These 20 T cell receptor beta chains originate from one sample sequenced in a study of cytomegalovirus exposure and HLA in healthy donors (dated by TCRdb to about 2017). Receptor libraries were prepared by the immunoSEQ multiplex PCR assay. For the multiplex PCR, a mixture combining 60 forward primers for TCR Vbeta segments and 13 reverse primers for TCR Jbeta segments was used. TCRdb mirrors the immuneACCESS table, restricted to in-frame sequences. Some clones are absent from its copies; in checked studies, under half trace to an unresolved V gene, and the reason for the others is unknown. The sample profile shows 140,000 to 150,000 clones; 78% of them were found once. Together, the top ten hold around 2.9% of the sample. Sequenced input: PBMCs. The receptors here all came from a female donor in good health and CMV-seronegative.

The rearrangement links TRBV7-2 to TRBJ1-2, with TRBD1 matching over 8 bases. The germline gives CDR1 SGHTA, CDR2 FQGNSA. The CDR3 consists of 12 residues. Trimming cost V 5 bases and J 9 bases; bases outside gene matches: 5. This chain's CDR3 is CASSVGQGSYTF. The CDR3 DNA follows: TGTGCCAGCAGCGTCGGACAGGGAAGCTACACCTTC. Full variable domain (remainder filled in from reference TRBV7-2 and TRBJ1-2): GAGVSQSPSNKVTEKGKDVELRCDPISGHTALYWYRQSLGQGLEFLIYFQGNSAPDKSGLPSDRFSAERTGGSVSTLTIQRTQQEDSAVYLCASSVGQGSYTFGSGTRLTVV.

The CDR3 bases are TGTGCCAGCAGCCCTCGGCAGGGATGGAATTCACCCCTCCACTTT. Its protein product is CASSPRQGWNSPLHF. This chain uses TRBV27 with TRBJ1-6; D is perhaps TRBD1 (5 bases). The CDR3 has 15 amino acids. The V gene's germline CDR1 is MNHEY and CDR2 SMNVEV (reference sequence). V was trimmed by 6 bases and J by 7 bases, leaving 16 bases between them.

The chain has TRBV7-9 and TRBJ2-1, with 9 bases lining up with TRBD2. V shed 4 bases and J 7 bases; nucleotides not matched to a gene: 8. Germline CDR1 SEHNR, CDR2 FQNEAQ (reference sequence). This CDR3 has 15 residues. For the CDR3, the DNA is TGTGCCAGCAGCTACTTAGCGGGAGTTGTAAATGAGCAGTTCTTC. As protein: CASSYLAGVVNEQFF.

This chain links TRBV5-4 with TRBJ1-1; no clear D gene. This CDR3 region has 15 residues. CDR1 is SGHNT, CDR2 YYREEE, per germline (reference sequence). V lost 0 bases and J lost 5, with 14 bases in between. The CDR3 region is CASSLGPTVITEAFF. The CDR3 DNA follows: TGTGCCAGCAGCTTGGGTCCTACAGTGATTACTGAAGCTTTCTTT.

J is TRBJ2-5 and V is TRBV7-9; maybe TRBD2 (6 bases). The CDR3 is made up of 19 amino acids. Germline V CDR1 and CDR2: SEHNR, FQNEAQ (reference sequence). The ends were cut back, 0 bases at V and 1 base at J, with 21 bases in the middle. In DNA form, the CDR3 reads TGTGCCAGCAGCTTAGCCTACTCAGGGACTTTACTAATCCAAGAGACCCAGTACTTC. Protein product: CASSLAYSGTLLIQETQYF.

This sequence joins TRBV9 and TRBJ2-3, with TRBD2 as a possible D gene (5 bases). Deletions cut 3 bases from V and 2 bases from J, with 19 bases between. Germline loops: CDR1 SGDLS, CDR2 YYNGEE. There are 17 residues in the CDR3. The DNA for the CDR3 is TGTGCCAGCAGCGCTCATGTGGACTCTTTTAACACAGATACGCAGTATTTT. It is translated as CASSAHVDSFNTDTQYF.

Only one count was recorded for this clone. The chain combines TRBV27 with TRBJ2-2, with 9 positions matching TRBD2. Germline CDR1 is MNHEY and CDR2 is SMNVEV (reference sequence). The CDR3 is made up of 16 amino acids. The ends lost 4 bases at V and 6 bases at J; junction bases unmatched: 9. CDR3 in amino acids: CASSYSEGLASGELFF. The CDR3 DNA follows: TGTGCCAGCAGTTATTCTGAGGGACTAGCTTCCGGGGAGCTGTTTTTT.

The V call is TRBV7-9, the J call TRBJ2-1; 14 nucleotides line up with TRBD2. The CDR3 loop spans 19 amino acids. The germline V gene encodes CDR1 SEHNR and CDR2 FQNEAQ (reference sequence). J gave up 8 bases and V 3 bases, and 15 bases lay outside the gene matches. The DNA for the CDR3 is TGTGCCAGCAGCTTTGGGACTAGCGGGAGCGTGGGAGGGGGGGATGAGCAGTTCTTC. It is translated as CASSFGTSGSVGGGDEQFF. The full variable domain, with the rest looked up from reference TRBV7-9 and TRBJ2-1, is DTGVSQNPRHKITKRGQNVTFRCDPISEHNRLYWYRQTLGQGPEFLTYFQNEAQLEKSRLLSDRFSAERPKGSFSTLEIQRTEQGDSAMYLCASSFGTSGSVGGGDEQFFGPGTRLTVL.

The rearrangement joins TRBV28 to TRBJ2-2, with no clear D. Germline CDR1 and CDR2: MDHEN and SYDVKM. The CDR3 has 13 residues. Trimming left V 4 bases short and J 4 bases short, with 7 bases between. For the CDR3, the DNA is TGTGCCAGCAGTTCTCAGATCACCGGGGAGCTGTTTTTT. Residues: CASSSQITGELFF.

The chain combines TRBV28 with TRBJ2-5; 11 positions agree with TRBD2. V was pared by 5 bases and J by 0 bases, with 8 bases of the junction left unmatched. Germline CDR1 reads MDHEN; CDR2 reads SYDVKM. CDR3 length equals 17 residues. CDR3 nucleotide sequence: TGTGCCAGCAGTCCCCTAGCGGGGGGTAGGGACCAAGAGACCCAGTACTTC. This gives the protein CASSPLAGGRDQETQYF.

In its sample, this clone was seen a few times. V usage is TRBV5-1 and J usage is TRBJ2-7; D is undetermined. Germline lookup yields CDR1 SGHRS and CDR2 YFSETQ. V was pared by 0 bases and J by 4 bases, with 8 bases between. The CDR3 consists of 13 residues. This CDR3 is CASSLVSEYEQYF. For the CDR3, the DNA is TGCGCCAGCAGCTTGGTATCGGAGTACGAGCAGTACTTC.

This chain uses TRBV10-3 with TRBJ2-1; 10 bases agree with TRBD2. Germline V gives CDR1 ENHRY, CDR2 SYGVKD. With V trimmed by 8 bases and J by 0 bases, 10 bases remained unmatched. The CDR3 length is 17 residues. The CDR3 DNA reads TGTGCCATCCGAGAGGAAGCGGGGGGGCCCTCCTACAATGAGCAGTTCTTC. It codes for CAIREEAGGPSYNEQFF.

A remark on this clone: One junction end disagrees with the germline gene, perhaps due to a read error. The rearrangement uses TRBV7-9 and TRBJ2-7; the match to TRBD2 covers 11 bases. The CDR3 length is 18 residues. Germline CDR1 SEHNR, CDR2 FQNEAQ (reference sequence). CDR3 region: CSSTQIPPGTSGSYEQYF. CDR3 bases: TGTTCCAGCACCCAAATCCCTCCTGGGACTAGCGGTTCCTACGAGCAGTACTTC.

The chain recombines TRBV30 with TRBJ1-4; D is possibly TRBD1 (6 bases). V was trimmed by 0 bases and J by 4 bases, leaving 12 bases between them. CDR1 is GTSNPN, CDR2 SVGIG, per germline (reference sequence). The CDR3 has 15 residues. CDR3 sequence reads: CAWSVDGQFNEKLFF. DNA of the CDR3: TGTGCCTGGAGTGTAGACGGACAGTTTAATGAAAAACTGTTTTTT. The full variable domain, rest sourced from reference TRBV30 and TRBJ1-4, is SQTIHQWPATLVQPVGSPLSLECTVEGTSNPNLYWYRQAAGRGLQLLFYSVGIGQISSEVPQNLSASRPQDRQFILSSKKLLLSDSGFYLCAWSVDGQFNEKLFFGSGTQLSVL.

The genes are TRBV5-1 and TRBJ2-7; D might be TRBD1 (6 bases). The length of the CDR3 is 14 residues. From germline, CDR1 is SGHRS and CDR2 YFSETQ. The ends were cut back, 0 bases at V and 1 base at J, with 8 bases in the middle. CDR3 amino acids: CASSLAGASYEQYF. The DNA of the CDR3 is TGCGCCAGCAGCTTGGCAGGGGCTTCCTACGAGCAGTACTTC.

This chain links TRBV30 with TRBJ1-2, with D tentatively TRBD1 (5 bases). Trimming removed 0 bases from V and 8 bases from J, with 19 bases in between. CDR3 length equals 15 residues. The germline gives CDR1 GTSNPN, CDR2 SVGIG (reference sequence). The CDR3 sequence is CAWSVRRVTEEGYTF. CDR3 nucleotide sequence: TGTGCCTGGAGTGTACGTCGGGTGACAGAGGAGGGCTACACCTTC.

The table lists this clone with a few counts. This chain links TRBV4-1 with TRBJ2-7; 9 positions match TRBD2. Per the germline V gene, CDR1 is MGHRA and CDR2 is YSYEKL. V gave up 4 bases and J gave up 7 bases; unmatched junction bases: 8. This CDR3 is 14 amino acids long. Here the CDR3 reads CASSPLAGAGEQYF. DNA for the CDR3: TGCGCCAGCAGCCCGTTAGCGGGAGCTGGTGAGCAGTACTTC.

This CDR3 reads CASRGGGMNTEAFF. The CDR3 nucleotides read TGTGCCAGCCGCGGGGGGGGTATGAACACTGAAGCTTTCTTT. This chain uses TRBV28 with TRBJ1-1; a weak D match, TRBD1 (5 bases). The CDR3 totals 14 residues. The V end lost 8 bases, the J end lost 0 bases, and 13 bases lay between the germline ends. Germline values: CDR1 MDHEN, CDR2 SYDVKM.

The genes are TRBV5-4 and TRBJ1-5; D gene unclear. CDR3 length: 13 amino acids. V lost 4 bases, J lost 3 bases, and 8 bases lay in between. Germline V gene data show CDR1 as SGHNT and CDR2 as YYREEE (reference sequence). CDR3: CASSPGLNQPQHF. The CDR3 nucleotides are TGTGCCAGCAGCCCCGGACTCAATCAGCCCCAGCATTTT.

As DNA, the CDR3 is TGTGCCATATCAGGGTGGGACAATGAGCAGTTCTTC. It is translated as CAISGWDNEQFF. This chain connects TRBV6-5 to TRBJ2-1; tentative D call: TRBD1 (5 bases). Germline lookup yields CDR1 MNHEY and CDR2 SVGAGI. V was trimmed by 10 bases and J by 5 bases, leaving 12 bases between them. The CDR3 length is 12 residues.